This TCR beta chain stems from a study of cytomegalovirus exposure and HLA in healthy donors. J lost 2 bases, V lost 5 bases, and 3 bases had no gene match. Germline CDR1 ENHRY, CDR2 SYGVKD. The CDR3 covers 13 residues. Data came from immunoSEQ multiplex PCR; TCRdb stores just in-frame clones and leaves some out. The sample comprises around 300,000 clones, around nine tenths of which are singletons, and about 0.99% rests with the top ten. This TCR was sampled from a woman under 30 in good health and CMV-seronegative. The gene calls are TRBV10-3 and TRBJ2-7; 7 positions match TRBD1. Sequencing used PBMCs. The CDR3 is CAISRGQAYEQYF. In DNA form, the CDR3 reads TGTGCCATCAGTCGAGGACAGGCCTACGAGCAGTACTTC.